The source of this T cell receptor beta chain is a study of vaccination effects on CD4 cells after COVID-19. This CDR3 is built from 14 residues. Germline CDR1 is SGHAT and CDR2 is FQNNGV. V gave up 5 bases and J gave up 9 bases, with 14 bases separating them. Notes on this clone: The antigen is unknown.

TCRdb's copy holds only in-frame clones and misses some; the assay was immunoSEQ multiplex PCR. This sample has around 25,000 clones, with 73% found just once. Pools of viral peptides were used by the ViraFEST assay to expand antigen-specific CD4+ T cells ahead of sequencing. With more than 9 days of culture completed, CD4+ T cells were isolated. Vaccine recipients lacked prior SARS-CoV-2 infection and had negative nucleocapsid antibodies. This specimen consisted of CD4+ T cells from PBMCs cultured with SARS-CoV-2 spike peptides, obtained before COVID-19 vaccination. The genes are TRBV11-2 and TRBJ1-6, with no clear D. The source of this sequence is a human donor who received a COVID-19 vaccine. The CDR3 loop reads CASSRRDGSSPLHF. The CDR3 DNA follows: TGTGCCAGCAGCAGAAGAGATGGGAGTTCACCCCTCCACTTT.